Shown below are 26 T cell receptor beta chains from a single sample sequenced in a study. TCRdb reprocessed the RT-PCR reads via MiXCR and lists one record per CDR3 protein. The data contain about 680,000 distinct CDR3 sequences, 14% of them singletons. The sequenced material came from memory CD4+ T cells from blood. Receptors originate from a female donor in good health, serving as a healthy control.

The chain couples TRBV29-1 to TRBJ2-3; 9 bases are a match to TRBD1. J was trimmed by 4 bases and V by 6 bases; bases with no gene match: 8. The germline V gene encodes CDR1 SQVTM and CDR2 ANQGSEA. CDR3 length: 14 residues. The CDR3 sequence: CSVRTGEAPDTQYF. CDR3 DNA: TGCAGCGTCCGGACAGGGGAGGCACCAGATACGCAGTATTTT.

The V call is TRBV6-2 or TRBV6-3, the J call TRBJ1-4; the match to TRBD1 covers 7 bases. The CDR3 contains 14 residues. The germline V gene has CDR1 MNHEY and CDR2 SVGEGT. J was trimmed by 16 bases and V by 2 bases; bases with no gene match: 13. CDR3 region: CASSYGRQGLYRFF. The CDR3 DNA follows: TGTGCCAGCAGTTACGGACGACAGGGCCTTTATCGGTTTTTT.

This clonotype was detected many times. V and J are TRBV12-3 or TRBV12-4 and TRBJ2-5; a possible D gene is TRBD1 (6 bases). V gave up 6 bases and J gave up 2 bases, with 13 bases separating them. The CDR3 is made up of 14 amino acids. The DNA for the CDR3 is TGTGCCAGCAGGCCAACAGGGCCACAAGAGACCCAGTACTTC. It encodes CASRPTGPQETQYF.

This clonotype was observed many times. The rearrangement links TRBV20-1 to TRBJ1-5; D is unclear. CDR1 and CDR2 (germline): DFQATT, SNEGSKA (reference sequence). V was cut by 3 bases and J by 5 bases, with 17 bases left in between. The CDR3 consists of 15 residues. The CDR3 here is CSASVFGRTDQPQHF. In DNA, the CDR3 is TGCAGTGCTAGTGTCTTTGGCAGAACGGATCAGCCCCAGCATTTT.

This clonotype was observed at least ten times. The chain joins TRBV29-1 to TRBJ2-6; D is undetermined. Germline CDR1 SQVTM, CDR2 ANQGSEA. The CDR3 sequence is 12 residues long. Trimming removed 3 bases at V and 6 bases at J, with 6 bases between. The CDR3 loop reads CSVDVQANVLTF. CDR3 coding DNA: TGCAGCGTTGATGTGCAGGCCAACGTCCTGACTTTC.

The rearrangement uses TRBV6-2 or TRBV6-3 and TRBJ2-5, with 9 positions matching TRBD2. With V trimmed by 5 bases and J by 5 bases, 15 bases remained unmatched. The CDR3 covers 17 residues. The germline gives CDR1 MNHEY, CDR2 SVGEGT. The CDR3 reads CASSPGLLAGTIETQYF. CDR3 coding DNA: TGTGCCAGCAGTCCCGGATTACTAGCGGGTACGATTGAGACCCAGTACTTC.

This clonotype has a single count. The chain is built from TRBV28 and TRBJ2-4; 15 positions agree with TRBD2. In germline, CDR1 is MDHEN, CDR2 SYDVKM. The CDR3 is 16 residues long. V lost 6 bases to trimming and J lost 7 bases; unmatched junction nucleotides: 7. CDR3 in amino acids: CASSPGLAGGRNIQYF. DNA of the CDR3: TGTGCCAGCAGCCCTGGACTAGCGGGAGGGCGGAACATTCAGTACTTC.

The genes are TRBV24-1 and TRBJ2-1; 9 bases match TRBD2. Trimming at V came to 3 bases and at J to 4 bases, leaving 6 bases not matched to a gene. The V gene's germline CDR1 is KGHDR and CDR2 SFDVKD. CDR3 length: 16 residues. CDR3 amino acids: CATSDPSGRSYNEQFF. DNA for the CDR3: TGTGCCACCAGTGATCCCAGCGGGAGGTCATACAATGAGCAGTTCTTC.

On this clonotype: A much more abundant neighbour one base away suggests this may be a read error. V is TRBV4-2 and J is TRBJ1-2; a possible D gene is TRBD1 (6 bases). CDR1 LGHNA and CDR2 YNFKEQ come from the germline V gene. CDR3 length equals 15 residues. Deletions cut 4 bases from V and 4 bases from J, with 16 bases between. CDR3 sequence (DNA): TGTGCCAGCAGCCTGGGACAAGGGGCCCTCTATGGCTACACCTTC. This translates into CASSLGQGALYGYTF.

This clonotype was recorded at least ten times. V and J are TRBV2 and TRBJ2-2, with 8 bases aligning to TRBD1. This CDR3 spans 14 amino acids. V gave up 11 bases and J gave up 1 base; unmatched junction bases: 6. Germline CDR1 is SNHLY and CDR2 is FYNNEI. The CDR3 protein is CAGQGAWNTGELFF. The CDR3 DNA reads TGTGCCGGTCAGGGGGCCTGGAACACCGGGGAGCTGTTTTTT.

This clonotype was observed a few times. V gene TRBV5-5 combines with J gene TRBJ1-1; D may be TRBD1 (5 bases). This CDR3 spans 14 amino acids. Trimming removed 6 bases at V and 0 bases at J, with 12 bases between. Looked up from germline, CDR1 is SGHKS and CDR2 is YYEKEE (reference sequence). The CDR3 nucleotides read TGTGCCAGCAATTTGGGACGGGTGAACACTGAAGCTTTCTTT. It codes for CASNLGRVNTEAFF.

This CDR3 is CASSQADRVVNEQFF. The DNA of the CDR3 is TGCGCCAGCAGCCAGGCGGACAGGGTTGTCAATGAGCAGTTCTTC. V and J are TRBV4-1 and TRBJ2-1, with 8 bases that match TRBD1. The CDR3 sequence is 15 residues long. The trim removed 3 bases at V and 6 bases at J, leaving 7 bases unmatched. From germline, CDR1 is MGHRA and CDR2 YSYEKL.

The rearrangement uses TRBV2 and TRBJ2-2; D may be TRBD1 (5 bases). V was clipped by 6 bases and J by 5 bases, with 10 bases between them. Germline V gene lookup returns CDR1 SNHLY and CDR2 FYNNEI. CDR3 length: 13 amino acids. The CDR3 coding sequence is TGTGCCAGCAGCCGAGCAGGGACCGGGGAGCTGTTTTTT. As protein: CASSRAGTGELFF.

The V and J genes are TRBV5-1 and TRBJ1-6; maybe TRBD1 (6 bases). CDR1 and CDR2 (germline): SGHRS, YFSETQ. The V and J ends lost 3 bases and 10 bases respectively, with 8 bases between them. The CDR3 length is 12 residues. CDR3 region: CASSSTGSPLHF. The CDR3, as DNA: TGCGCCAGCAGCTCAACAGGGTCACCCCTCCACTTT.

The V gene is TRBV4-1, the J gene TRBJ2-3; D not certain. CDR1 is MGHRA and CDR2 is YSYEKL in the germline V gene. Trimming stripped 2 bases from V and 4 bases from J, with 7 bases between. CDR3 size: 13 residues. CDR3 DNA sequence: TGCGCCAGCAGCCAACAATCGTCAGATACGCAGTATTTT. Its protein is CASSQQSSDTQYF.

V is TRBV20-1 and J is TRBJ1-2, with no clear D. The CDR3 is 12 amino acids. In germline, CDR1 is DFQATT, CDR2 SNEGSKA (reference sequence). In DNA form, the CDR3 reads TGCAAGGGCCCATTTGGTGACTATGGCTACACCTTC. Amino acid sequence: CKGPFGDYGYTF.

This clonotype was seen a handful of times. V is TRBV29-1 and J is TRBJ1-2; D is unclear. Germline CDR1 is SQVTM and CDR2 is ANQGSEA. The CDR3 covers 13 residues. Trimming took 6 bases from V and 2 from J, leaving 13 bases between them. CDR3 coding DNA: TGCAGCGTGGTCGAAGAGACCAACTATGGCTACACCTTC. Translated: CSVVEETNYGYTF. Based on the CDR3 plus reference TRBV29-1 and TRBJ1-2, the full variable domain is SAVISQKPSRDICQRGTSLTIQCQVDSQVTMMFWYRQQPGQSLTLIATANQGSEATYESGFVIDKFPISRPNLTFSTLTVSNMSPEDSSIYLCSVVEETNYGYTFGSGTRLTVV.

A few counts support this clonotype. The rearrangement joins TRBV20-1 to TRBJ2-3, with D perhaps matching TRBD2 (6 bases). V lost 4 bases and J lost 1, with 15 bases in between. This CDR3 is 15 amino acids long. The germline CDR1 and CDR2 sequences are DFQATT and SNEGSKA (reference sequence). CDR3 nucleotides: TGCAGTGCTACCCCCATGGCGGGACGCACAGATACGCAGTATTTT. It translates to CSATPMAGRTDTQYF.

The genes are TRBV18 and TRBJ1-2; D call uncertain. The CDR3 is 14 amino acids. Deletions cut 6 bases from V and 2 bases from J, with 13 bases between. Germline CDR1 reads KGHSH; CDR2 reads LQKENI. The CDR3 region is CASSRDAENYGYTF. DNA of the CDR3: TGTGCCAGCTCCCGTGACGCCGAGAACTATGGCTACACCTTC.

This clonotype was observed at least ten times. The chain joins TRBV7-2 to TRBJ2-4; D call uncertain. The CDR3 consists of 15 residues. V was cut by 1 base and J by 0 bases, with 7 bases left in between. Per the germline V gene, CDR1 is SGHTA and CDR2 is FQGNSA. Here the CDR3 reads CASSLVRLAKNIQYF. CDR3 in DNA: TGTGCCAGCAGCTTAGTGCGGCTAGCCAAAAACATTCAGTACTTC. Full variable domain (remainder filled in from reference TRBV7-2 and TRBJ2-4): GAGVSQSPSNKVTEKGKDVELRCDPISGHTALYWYRQSLGQGLEFLIYFQGNSAPDKSGLPSDRFSAERTGGSVSTLTIQRTQQEDSAVYLCASSLVRLAKNIQYFGAGTRLSVL.

V usage is TRBV5-4 and J usage is TRBJ1-1; TRBD1 might be the D (6 bases). Germline CDR1 and CDR2: SGHNT and YYREEE (reference sequence). Trimming took 4 bases from V and 0 from J, leaving 13 bases between them. The CDR3 is made up of 15 amino acids. CDR3 protein: CASSAGVSMNTEAFF. The DNA of the CDR3 is TGTGCCAGCAGCGCAGGGGTTTCGATGAACACTGAAGCTTTCTTT.

This clonotype was recorded a few times. V and J are TRBV2 and TRBJ2-1; 13 positions agree with TRBD2. Germline trimming cut 5 bases from V and 7 bases from J; bases unmatched to any gene: 5. Germline CDR1 reads SNHLY; CDR2 reads FYNNEI. The CDR3 extends over 15 amino acids. CDR3 sequence reads: CASSKGLAGFNEQFF. The CDR3 DNA sequence: TGTGCCAGCAGTAAGGGACTAGCGGGATTTAATGAGCAGTTCTTC.

This clonotype was seen a few times. The J gene is TRBJ2-5, the V gene TRBV30; 9 positions agree with TRBD2. J lost 5 bases, V lost 5 bases, and 12 bases had no gene match. The CDR3 sequence is 15 residues long. The germline V gene encodes CDR1 GTSNPN and CDR2 SVGIG (reference sequence). In DNA form, the CDR3 reads TGTGCCTGGGCTAGCGGGATAGGGAGTGGGGAGACCCAGTACTTC. Protein: CAWASGIGSGETQYF. Full variable domain (missing parts from reference TRBV30 and TRBJ2-5): SQTIHQWPATLVQPVGSPLSLECTVEGTSNPNLYWYRQAAGRGLQLLFYSVGIGQISSEVPQNLSASRPQDRQFILSSKKLLLSDSGFYLCAWASGIGSGETQYFGPGTRLLVL.

The CDR3 region is CASSSQGANQPQHF. The CDR3 nucleotides are TGTGCCAGCAGCTCGCAGGGAGCCAATCAGCCCCAGCATTTT. The V and J genes are TRBV7-9 and TRBJ1-5; tentatively, D is TRBD1 (5 bases). Germline V gives CDR1 SEHNR, CDR2 FQNEAQ (reference sequence). CDR3 length: 14 residues. V was pared by 4 bases and J by 3 bases, with 10 bases between.

The chain employs TRBV6-2 or TRBV6-3 and TRBJ2-2, with 10 nucleotides matching TRBD2. V dropped 7 bases and J dropped 4; count of bases not matched to a gene: 6. There are 15 residues in the CDR3. Germline V gene lookup returns CDR1 MNHEY and CDR2 SVGEGT. The CDR3 DNA follows: TGTGCCAGCAAAGTAGCGGGGGGTACCACCGGGGAGCTGTTTTTT. It is translated as CASKVAGGTTGELFF.

In its sample, this clonotype was seen many times. A junction boundary mismatches the germline segment, possibly from a read error. This chain uses TRBV6-5 with TRBJ2-7, with D hard to call. Germline V gene sequence: CDR1 MNHEY, CDR2 SVGAGI. The CDR3 is 15 residues long. The CDR3 sequence: CASSYSLTAPYEQYF. CDR3 nucleotides: TGTGCCAGCAGCTACTCCTTGACTGCCCCCTACGAGCAGTACTTC.